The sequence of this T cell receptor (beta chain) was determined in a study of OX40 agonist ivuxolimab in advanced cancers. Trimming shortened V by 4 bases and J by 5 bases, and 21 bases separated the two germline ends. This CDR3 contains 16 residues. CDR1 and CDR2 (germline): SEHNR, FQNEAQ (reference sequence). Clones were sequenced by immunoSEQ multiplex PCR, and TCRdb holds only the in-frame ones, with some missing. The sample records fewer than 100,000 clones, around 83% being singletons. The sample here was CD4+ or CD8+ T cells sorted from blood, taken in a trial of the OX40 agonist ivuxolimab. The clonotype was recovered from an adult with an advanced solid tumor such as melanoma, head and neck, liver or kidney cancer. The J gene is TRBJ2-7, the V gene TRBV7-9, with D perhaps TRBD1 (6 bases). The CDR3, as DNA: TGTGCCAGCAGCTCTCTAGGGGGAGCGGAAAGGGACGAGCAGTACTTC. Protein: CASSSLGGAERDEQYF.